The present T cell receptor beta chain was sequenced within a study of blood T cell repertoires in COVID-19. Study context: PBMCs, B-cell-depleted T cells, or T cells were the source of the cDNA or gDNA that made up the material.

Under the authors' procedure: Estimates of nucleated cell counts were drawn from the amplification of reference gene primers. TCRdb keeps only in-frame clones here, not all; method: immunoSEQ multiplex PCR. Clone size and the V and J calls come from that table; the DNA yielded D and trimming. This table holds 140,000 to 150,000 clones, over 75% found once. The receptor was isolated from a man between 60 and 75 years old with active or convalescent COVID-19. What was sequenced was peripheral blood.

CDR3 loop: CASSLDWRYEQYF. The CDR3 DNA reads TGTGCCAGCAGCTTAGACTGGAGATACGAGCAGTACTTC. The rearrangement joins TRBV7-3 to TRBJ2-7, with unresolved D. Germline CDR1 is SGHTA and CDR2 is FQGTGA. The CDR3 has 13 amino acids. Between the trimmed V and J ends, which lost 2 bases and 4 bases, there was a span of 9 bases.